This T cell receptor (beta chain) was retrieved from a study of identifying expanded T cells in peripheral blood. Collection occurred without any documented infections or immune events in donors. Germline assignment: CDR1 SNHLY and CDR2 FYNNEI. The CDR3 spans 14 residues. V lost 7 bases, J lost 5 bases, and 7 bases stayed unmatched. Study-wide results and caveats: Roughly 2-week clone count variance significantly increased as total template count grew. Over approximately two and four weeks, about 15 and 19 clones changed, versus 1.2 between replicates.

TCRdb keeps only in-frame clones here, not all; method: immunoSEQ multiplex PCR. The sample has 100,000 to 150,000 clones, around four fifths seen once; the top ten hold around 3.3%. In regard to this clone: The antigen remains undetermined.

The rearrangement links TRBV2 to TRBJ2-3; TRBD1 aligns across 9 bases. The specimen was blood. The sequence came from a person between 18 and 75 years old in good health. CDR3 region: CASNRDREEDTQYF. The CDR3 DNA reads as TGTGCCAGCAACCGGGACAGGGAGGAAGATACGCAGTATTTT.